This is a list of T cell receptor beta chains from one sample in a study of blood T cell repertoires in COVID-19. Clones were sequenced by immunoSEQ multiplex PCR, and TCRdb holds only the in-frame ones, with some missing. The sample consists of more than 90,000 clones, around four fifths of them appearing once. Sequences were obtained from peripheral blood. These receptors originate from a woman in her 70s with acute or convalescent COVID-19. The CDR3 runs from the conserved cysteine through the conserved F or W. D genes are given only for firm matches. The listing skips clone size in some rows; elsewhere it reads once, few, many or a size class.

D: -
size: few
J: TRBJ2-2
V: TRBV6-1
length: 14
DNA: TGTGCCAGCAGTGAATTCCTACAGGTCGGGGAGCTGTTTTTT
CDR3: CASSEFLQVGELFF

D: -
size: -
J: TRBJ2-2
V: TRBV15
length: 17
DNA: TGTGCCACCAGCCTGAGACGGGGGTCTTCCCTCACCGGGGAGCTGTTTTTT
CDR3: CATSLRRGSSLTGELFF

D: TRBD2
size: -
J: TRBJ2-1
V: TRBV19
length: 16
DNA: TGTGCCAGTAGTTTTCCGGGGGGGGCCAAGGACAATGAGCAGTTCTTC
CDR3: CASSFPGGAKDNEQFF

D: -
size: -
J: TRBJ1-1
V: TRBV6-5
length: 14
DNA: TGTGCCAGCAGTTACGGGGGGATGAACACTGAAGCTTTCTTT
CDR3: CASSYGGMNTEAFF

D: TRBD2
size: few
J: TRBJ2-2
V: TRBV7-6
length: 16
DNA: TGTGCCAGCAGCTTAGCCCGGACTAGGAACACCGGGGAGCTGTTTTTT
CDR3: CASSLARTRNTGELFF

D: TRBD2
size: -
J: TRBJ2-7
V: TRBV28
length: 15
DNA: TGTGCCAGCAGCTCCGGGACTAGCGGGAGCTATGAGCAGTACTTC
CDR3: CASSSGTSGSYEQYF

D: TRBD1
size: once
J: TRBJ1-4
V: TRBV28
length: 14
DNA: TGTGCCAGCAGGTTGGACAGGGGTAGTGAAAAACTGTTTTTT
CDR3: CASRLDRGSEKLFF

D: TRBD1
size: -
J: TRBJ1-2
V: TRBV30
length: 14
DNA: TGTGCCTGGAGGACAGGGCCAGAAGAATATGGCTACACCTTC
CDR3: CAWRTGPEEYGYTF

D: -
size: -
J: TRBJ1-1
V: TRBV4-2
length: 13
DNA: TGTGCCAGCAGCCCGGTAGTGAACACTGAAGCTTTCTTT
CDR3: CASSPVVNTEAFF

D: TRBD2
size: -
J: TRBJ2-1
V: TRBV6-5
length: 15
DNA: TGTGCCAGCAGTTACGGGCAGGTGGGGGGGAATGAGCAGTTCTTC
CDR3: CASSYGQVGGNEQFF

D: TRBD1
size: -
J: TRBJ2-5
V: TRBV5-5
length: 18
DNA: TGTGCCAGCAGCTCGGCCGGGACAGGGTCAAGTAGGGTAGAGACCCAGTACTTC
CDR3: CASSSAGTGSSRVETQYF

D: TRBD2
size: few
J: TRBJ2-1
V: TRBV5-1
length: 14
DNA: TGCGCCAGCAGCTTGGGAGCGGGGGGGAGTGAGCAGTTCTTC
CDR3: CASSLGAGGSEQFF

D: TRBD1
size: many
J: TRBJ2-5
V: TRBV11-3
length: 16
DNA: TGTGCCAGCAGCAGAAGGTCCGGGACAGGGGAAGAGACCCAGTACTTC
CDR3: CASSRRSGTGEETQYF

D: -
size: few
J: TRBJ2-7
V: TRBV5-6
length: 12
DNA: TGTGCCAGCAGCTTGGGGGAGTCCGAGCAGTACTTC
CDR3: CASSLGESEQYF

D: TRBD2
size: -
J: TRBJ2-7
V: TRBV19
length: 14
DNA: TGTGCCAGTAGTATCCTAGCGGGCGGGTACGAGCAGTACTTC
CDR3: CASSILAGGYEQYF

D: -
size: -
J: TRBJ1-5
V: TRBV6-1
length: 15
DNA: TGTGCCAGCAGTGAAGTAACAGGGAACAATCAGCCCCAGCATTTT
CDR3: CASSEVTGNNQPQHF

D: -
size: -
J: TRBJ2-7
V: TRBV27
length: 14
DNA: TGTGCCAGCAGTTTAGGGGGGTTCTCCTACGAGCAGTACTTC
CDR3: CASSLGGFSYEQYF

D: -
size: -
J: TRBJ1-4
V: TRBV4-1
length: 15
DNA: TGCGCCAGCAGCTCCCGGGACAAAACTAATGAAAAACTGTTTTTT
CDR3: CASSSRDKTNEKLFF

D: -
size: -
J: TRBJ2-7
V: TRBV7-6
length: 16
DNA: TGTGCCAGCAGCCTCCGCACGGGAATGCGCTCCTACGAGCAGTACTTC
CDR3: CASSLRTGMRSYEQYF

D: -
size: few
J: TRBJ1-1
V: TRBV14
length: 17
DNA: TGTGCCAGCAGCCAAGATGCAGCTCTCGCAGGGAACACTGAAGCTTTCTTT
CDR3: CASSQDAALAGNTEAFF

D: -
size: -
J: TRBJ1-4
V: TRBV29-1
length: 15
DNA: TGCAGCGTTGTAGGGACCTCTCAGCGGGGTGAAAAACTGTTTTTT
CDR3: CSVVGTSQRGEKLFF

D: TRBD1
size: -
J: TRBJ2-3
V: TRBV5-1
length: 15
DNA: TGCGCCAGCAGCTACCGGGACAGGGGAACAGATACGCAGTATTTT
CDR3: CASSYRDRGTDTQYF